Shown below are 17 T cell receptor beta chains from a single sample sequenced in a study of shared clonotypes between healthy human individuals (dated by TCRdb to between 2020 and 2021). The library came from the immunoSEQ multiplex PCR assay. The source is immuneACCESS, and TCRdb retained only in-frame sequences with V and J called. Part of the clones is not carried over; for the studies checked, unresolved V genes explain less than half of this, and the remainder is unexplained. The sample includes 950,000 to 1,300,000 clones, with 75% observed a single time. The top ten clonotypes cover nearly 1.5% of the sample. Sequences were obtained from memory CD4+ T cells sorted from blood. In light of the paper, this sample's cell subset or site label describes: CD45RA-negative fraction. These receptors all stem from a man between 18 and 29 years old in good health.

This clone has only a few counts. The chain carries TRBV19 and TRBJ2-5, with 7 positions matching TRBD1. V lost 6 bases and J lost 5; bases outside the gene matches: 6. The CDR3 sequence is 13 residues long. The germline gives CDR1 LNHDA, CDR2 SQIVND (reference sequence). The CDR3 protein is CASSLIRGETQYF. The CDR3, as DNA: TGTGCCAGTAGCCTTATCAGGGGGGAGACCCAGTACTTC.

This rearrangement joins TRBV14 to TRBJ2-3; 9 nucleotides agree with TRBD2. Trimming removed 1 base from V and 6 bases from J; junction bases left unmatched: 8. Germline V gene data show CDR1 as SGHDN and CDR2 as FVKESK. CDR3 length: 16 amino acids. The CDR3 DNA reads TGTGCCAGCAGCCAAGTAGGCGGGGGGGCATATGATACGCAGTATTTT. Its protein is CASSQVGGGAYDTQYF.

This sequence joins TRBV14 and TRBJ2-7, with no clear D. Trimming cost V 2 bases and J 5 bases, with 7 bases left between them. CDR3 length equals 12 residues. Germline CDR1 SGHDN, CDR2 FVKESK. CDR3 sequence reads: CASSQLFDEQYF. CDR3 sequence (DNA): TGTGCCAGCAGCCAACTCTTCGACGAGCAGTACTTC.

This chain joins TRBV11-2 and TRBJ2-7, with D unclear. The CDR3 has 11 residues. Germline-derived CDR1 and CDR2 are SGHAT and FQNNGV. Between the trimmed V and J ends, which lost 4 bases and 5 bases, there was a span of 6 bases. Here the CDR3 reads CASSYADEQYF. The CDR3 DNA reads as TGTGCCAGCAGCTATGCGGACGAGCAGTACTTC.

The chain couples TRBV19 to TRBJ1-1; 12 nucleotides align to TRBD1. With V trimmed by 7 bases and J by 1 base, 4 bases remained unmatched. The CDR3 is 15 residues long. CDR1 is LNHDA and CDR2 is SQIVND in the germline V gene (reference sequence). The CDR3 region has the DNA TGTGCCAGTACGGGACAGGGGGCGACGAACACTGAAGCTTTCTTT. Translating gives CASTGQGATNTEAFF.

This chain uses TRBV7-6 with TRBJ1-1, with 8 bases lining up with TRBD1. The CDR3 sequence is 14 residues long. Germline V gene data show CDR1 as SGHVS and CDR2 as FNYEAQ. V trimming: 2 bases; J trimming: 5 bases; junction bases outside the gene matches: 4. CDR3 protein: CASSLQGAVTEAFF. Here the CDR3 DNA reads TGTGCCAGCAGCTTACAGGGGGCGGTGACTGAAGCTTTCTTT.

The chain uses TRBV2 and TRBJ1-2; D is ambiguous. V lost 2 bases and J lost 2, with 6 bases in between. Germline CDR1 and CDR2: SNHLY and FYNNEI. The CDR3 covers 13 residues. The CDR3 region has the DNA TGTGCCAGCAGTGAATGGGTCAACTATGGCTACACCTTC. Its protein is CASSEWVNYGYTF.

This clone showed up just once. The chain has TRBV6-6 and TRBJ1-6; no clear D gene. The germline gives CDR1 MNHNY, CDR2 SVGAGI (reference sequence). V gave up 0 bases and J gave up 10 bases, with 13 bases separating them. The CDR3 spans 15 residues. The CDR3 protein is CASSYSALLNSPLHF. DNA for the CDR3: TGTGCCAGCAGTTACTCGGCACTCTTAAACTCACCCCTCCACTTT.

The chain is built from TRBV6-5 and TRBJ2-7; D perhaps matches TRBD2 (6 bases). From germline, CDR1 is MNHEY and CDR2 SVGAGI. V was trimmed by 11 bases and J by 0 bases, leaving 20 bases between them. The CDR3 totals 15 residues. The CDR3 spells CASGVPSGSSYEQYF. CDR3 bases: TGTGCCTCGGGGGTGCCAAGCGGAAGCTCCTACGAGCAGTACTTC.

The J gene is TRBJ2-1, the V gene TRBV5-4; D gene unclear. Trimming shortened V by 0 bases and J by 1 base, and 8 bases separated the two germline ends. Germline lookup yields CDR1 SGHNT and CDR2 YYREEE (reference sequence). The CDR3 has 15 amino acids. CDR3 loop: CASSLGAESYNEQFF. CDR3 bases: TGTGCCAGCAGCTTGGGGGCGGAGTCCTACAATGAGCAGTTCTTC.

A note on this clone: The germline gene is not matched at one end of the junction; a read error may be the cause. The chain couples TRBV7-7 to TRBJ2-2, with D uncertain. Germline values: CDR1 SSHAT, CDR2 FNYEAQ (reference sequence). The CDR3 covers 13 residues. The CDR3 spells CASSLNAVGELFF. Here the CDR3 DNA reads TGTGCTAGCAGCTTAAACGCGGTGGGGGAGCTGTTTTTT.

This clone occurred once. J is TRBJ1-2 and V is TRBV10-1; D is unresolved. The CDR3 length is 13 residues. Germline CDR1 reads WNHNN; CDR2 reads SYGVQD (reference sequence). Trimming shortened V by 4 bases and J by 1 base, and 7 bases separated the two germline ends. CDR3 protein: CASSGGYNYGYTF. The CDR3 DNA reads TGCGCCAGCAGTGGTGGCTATAACTATGGCTACACCTTC.

The chain employs TRBV7-6 and TRBJ2-1, with D possibly TRBD2 on 5 matching bases. Trimming took 4 bases from V and 3 from J, leaving 13 bases between them. Germline V lookup: CDR1 SGHVS, CDR2 FNYEAQ. The CDR3 is 15 residues long. CDR3 DNA sequence: TGTGCCAGCAGCTCAGAAGGACTGAACTACAATGAGCAGTTCTTC. Residues: CASSSEGLNYNEQFF. Full variable domain (outside the CDR3, taken from reference TRBV7-6 and TRBJ2-1): GAGVSQSPRYKVTKRGQDVALRCDPISGHVSLYWYRQALGQGPEFLTYFNYEAQQDKSGLPNDRFSAERPEGSISTLTIQRTEQRDSAMYRCASSSEGLNYNEQFFGPGTRLTVL.

The chain has TRBV5-1 and TRBJ2-1, with 9 bases lining up with TRBD1. The CDR3 runs 16 residues. Trimming took 0 bases from V and 8 from J; bases not matched to a gene: 9. The germline V gene has CDR1 SGHRS and CDR2 YFSETQ. CDR3 coding DNA: TGCGCCAGCAGCTTGGTGAGGGGGACAGGGCCGGATGAGCAGTTCTTC. It codes for CASSLVRGTGPDEQFF.

This clone was detected a few times. The same CDR3 is also encoded by other DNA sequences in this sample. The chain joins TRBV18 to TRBJ1-1; the D gene is possibly TRBD1 (5 bases). Germline CDR1 reads KGHSH; CDR2 reads LQKENI. CDR3 size: 14 residues. The germline V and J ends were trimmed by 2 bases and 0 bases, with 7 bases remaining between them. The CDR3 loop is CASSPRGVNTEAFF. The DNA of the CDR3 is TGTGCCAGCTCACCAAGGGGAGTGAACACTGAAGCTTTCTTT.

This chain joins TRBV14 and TRBJ2-7; D remains unclear. The CDR3 consists of 14 residues. The V gene lost 0 bases and the J gene lost 6 bases, with 12 bases spanning the gap. The germline CDR1 and CDR2 sequences are SGHDN and FVKESK. Here the CDR3 reads CASSQEMAAFEQYF. In DNA, the CDR3 is TGTGCCAGCAGCCAAGAGATGGCAGCCTTCGAGCAGTACTTC.

Here the CDR3 DNA reads TGCGCCAGCAGCTTTACTAGTGCAACTAATGAAAAACTGTTTTTT. Protein product: CASSFTSATNEKLFF. The V and J genes are TRBV5-1 and TRBJ1-4; D remains unclear. The germline gives CDR1 SGHRS, CDR2 YFSETQ. The CDR3 contains 15 residues. V was cut by 2 bases and J by 0 bases, with 8 bases left in between.